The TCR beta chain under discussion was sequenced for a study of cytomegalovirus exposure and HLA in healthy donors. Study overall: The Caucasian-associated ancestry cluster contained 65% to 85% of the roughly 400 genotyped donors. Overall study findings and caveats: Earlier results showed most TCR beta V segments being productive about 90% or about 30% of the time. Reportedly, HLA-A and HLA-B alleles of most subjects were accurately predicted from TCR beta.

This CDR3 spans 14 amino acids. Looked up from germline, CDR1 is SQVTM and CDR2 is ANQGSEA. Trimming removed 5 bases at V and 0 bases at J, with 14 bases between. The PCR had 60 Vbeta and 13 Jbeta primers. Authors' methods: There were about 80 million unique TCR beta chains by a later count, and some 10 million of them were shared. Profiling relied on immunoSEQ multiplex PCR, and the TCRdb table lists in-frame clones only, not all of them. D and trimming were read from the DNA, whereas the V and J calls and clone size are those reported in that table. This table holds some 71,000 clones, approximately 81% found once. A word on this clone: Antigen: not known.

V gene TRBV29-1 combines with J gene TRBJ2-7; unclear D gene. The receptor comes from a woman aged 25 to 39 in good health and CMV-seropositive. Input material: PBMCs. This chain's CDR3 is CSVPGRGNSYEQYF. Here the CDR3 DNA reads TGCAGCGTTCCTGGCCGAGGCAACTCCTACGAGCAGTACTTC.